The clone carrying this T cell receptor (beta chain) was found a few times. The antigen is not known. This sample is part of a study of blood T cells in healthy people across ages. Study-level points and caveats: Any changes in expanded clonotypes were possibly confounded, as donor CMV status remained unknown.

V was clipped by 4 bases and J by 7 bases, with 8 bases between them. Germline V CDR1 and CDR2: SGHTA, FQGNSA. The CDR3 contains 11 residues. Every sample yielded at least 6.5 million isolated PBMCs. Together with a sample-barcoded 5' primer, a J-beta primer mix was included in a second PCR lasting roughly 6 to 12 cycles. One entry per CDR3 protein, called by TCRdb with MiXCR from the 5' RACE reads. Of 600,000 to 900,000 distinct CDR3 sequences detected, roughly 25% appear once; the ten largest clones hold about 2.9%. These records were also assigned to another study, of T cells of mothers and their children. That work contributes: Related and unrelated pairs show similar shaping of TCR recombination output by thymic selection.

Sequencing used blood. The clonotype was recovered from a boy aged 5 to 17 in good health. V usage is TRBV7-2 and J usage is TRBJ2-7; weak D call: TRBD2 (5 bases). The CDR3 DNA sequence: TGTGCCAGCAGCTCATCGGGGGAGCAGTACTTC. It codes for CASSSSGEQYF.